This is a list of T cell receptor beta chains from one sample in a study of blood T cell repertoires in COVID-19. Repertoires were generated with immunoSEQ multiplex PCR, while TCRdb's copy carries only in-frame clones and drops some. The sample lists around 260,000 clones; roughly 90% were seen once. The sequenced sample consisted of peripheral blood. The receptor source for this set is a woman under 40 with COVID-19, enrolled during active disease. Each CDR3 is given with its conserved first and last residue. A D gene is named only where the DNA matches it firmly. Size values are once, few and many counts, or a class for expanded clones, and some rows have none.

cdr3_length clone_size j_call d_call v_call cdr3_aa cdr3_nt
15 medium-sized TRBJ2-7 TRBD1 TRBV5-6 CASSSLNRGSYEQYF TGTGCCAGCAGCTCCCTGAACAGGGGATCCTACGAGCAGTACTTC
15 - TRBJ1-2 - TRBV3-1/TRBV3-2 CASSQDGAANYGYTF TGTGCCAGCAGCCAAGATGGGGCAGCTAACTATGGCTACACCTTC
15 - TRBJ2-5 TRBD1 TRBV27 CASSLTGTGPETQYF TGTGCCAGCAGTTTAACGGGGACAGGTCCCGAGACCCAGTACTTC
12 - TRBJ1-1 - TRBV3-1/TRBV3-2 CASSIRTAEAFF TGTGCCAGCAGCATACGGACAGCTGAAGCTTTCTTT
16 - TRBJ2-1 TRBD2 TRBV19 CASSTGTSGRVDEQFF TGTGCCAGTAGTACCGGGACTAGCGGGAGGGTCGATGAGCAGTTCTTC
16 - TRBJ1-2 - TRBV28 CASSLRAGAANYGYTF TGTGCCAGCAGTTTGAGAGCAGGGGCGGCTAACTATGGCTACACCTTC
17 - TRBJ1-4 - TRBV18 CASSPEKALRINEKLFF TGTGCCAGCTCACCAGAAAAGGCTCTCAGGATAAATGAAAAACTGTTTTTT
16 - TRBJ2-7 TRBD2 TRBV28 CASSRPPTSGSGEQYF TGTGCCAGCAGCCGCCCGCCGACTAGCGGGAGCGGCGAGCAGTACTTC
14 - TRBJ2-7 TRBD1 TRBV5-4 CASSLTGVRYEQYF TGTGCCAGCAGTCTAACAGGGGTTAGATACGAGCAGTACTTC
14 - TRBJ1-1 - TRBV3-1/TRBV3-2 CASSQTSRDTEAFF TGTGCCAGCAGCCAGACGTCCAGGGACACTGAAGCTTTCTTT
13 - TRBJ2-5 - TRBV27 CASRRLGQETQYF TGTGCCAGCAGACGACTAGGACAAGAGACCCAGTACTTC
16 - TRBJ1-6 TRBD1 TRBV18 CASSPLADRADSPLHF TGTGCCAGCTCACCTCTCGCAGACAGGGCTGATTCACCCCTCCACTTT
13 once TRBJ2-7 TRBD2 TRBV5-1 CASRETSGHEQYF TGCGCCAGCAGAGAGACTAGCGGCCACGAGCAGTACTTC
14 - TRBJ2-1 TRBD2 TRBV18 CASSLSGRHNEQFF TGTGCCAGCTCCCTCAGCGGGAGGCACAATGAGCAGTTCTTC
15 - TRBJ2-7 TRBD1 TRBV18 CASSLRQGAYYEQYF TGTGCCAGCTCTTTAAGGCAGGGGGCATACTACGAGCAGTACTTC
12 - TRBJ2-7 TRBD1 TRBV6-5 CASWGTGGEQYF TGTGCCAGCTGGGGGACAGGGGGCGAGCAGTACTTC
14 - TRBJ1-2 TRBD1 TRBV13 CASSHNRGQDGYTF TGTGCCAGCAGCCACAACAGGGGGCAGGATGGCTACACCTTC
16 - TRBJ2-3 TRBD2 TRBV10-1 CASSEASGRAPDTQYF TGCGCCAGCAGTGAAGCAAGCGGGAGGGCCCCAGATACGCAGTATTTT
15 - TRBJ2-1 TRBD2 TRBV6-5 CASSPSSGSYNEQFF TGTGCCAGCAGCCCCTCTAGCGGGAGTTACAATGAGCAGTTCTTC
14 - TRBJ1-5 - TRBV19 CASSTQNSNQPQHF TGTGCCAGTAGTACCCAAAATAGCAATCAGCCCCAGCATTTT
15 once TRBJ2-1 TRBD2 TRBV15 CATRPRDYLNNEQFF TGTGCCACCAGACCCCGGGACTACCTCAACAATGAGCAGTTCTTC
15 - TRBJ2-3 TRBD2 TRBV2 CASRNLLAVTDTQYF TGTGCCAGCAGGAACCTACTAGCGGTCACAGATACGCAGTATTTT
11 - TRBJ1-1 - TRBV20-1 CSVAENTEAFF TGCAGTGTGGCCGAAAACACTGAAGCTTTCTTT
15 - TRBJ2-3 - TRBV11-2 CASSRRDIRTDTQYF TGTGCCAGCAGCCGCCGGGACATACGCACAGATACGCAGTATTTT
14 - TRBJ2-7 - TRBV6-6 CASSYSGGTYEQYF TGTGCCAGCAGTTACTCAGGCGGAACCTACGAGCAGTACTTC
12 - TRBJ2-3 - TRBV9 CASSQLSDTQYF TGTGCCAGCAGCCAACTCTCAGATACGCAGTATTTT
13 - TRBJ2-5 TRBD2 TRBV28 CASSLAGGETQYF TGTGCCAGCAGCCTAGCGGGAGGGGAGACCCAGTACTTC
16 - TRBJ2-1 TRBD1 TRBV7-6 CASSGAGQGAYNEQFF TGTGCCAGCAGCGGGGCGGGACAGGGGGCTTACAATGAGCAGTTCTTC
12 - TRBJ2-1 - TRBV29-1 CSARSSYNEQFF TGCAGCGCTCGCAGTTCCTACAATGAGCAGTTCTTC
16 - TRBJ1-5 TRBD1 TRBV6-5 CASSYSVTGGNQPQHF TGTGCCAGCAGTTACTCGGTCACAGGGGGGAATCAGCCCCAGCATTTT
14 - TRBJ2-1 TRBD1 TRBV9 CASSVGAGGNEQFF TGTGCCAGCAGCGTAGGCGCAGGGGGCAATGAGCAGTTCTTC
14 - TRBJ2-7 - TRBV21-1 CASSNSGSCYEQYF TGTGCCAGCAGCAATAGCGGGAGCTGTTACGAGCAGTACTTC
13 - TRBJ2-4 - TRBV28 CASKRGGGDIQYF TGTGCCAGCAAACGAGGGGGGGGCGACATTCAGTACTTC
16 once TRBJ1-5 TRBD1 TRBV5-5 CASSLAWTGSNQPQHF TGTGCCAGCAGCTTGGCGTGGACAGGGAGCAATCAGCCCCAGCATTTT
13 - TRBJ1-2 - TRBV7-9 CASSLSENYGYTF TGTGCCAGCAGCCTGTCAGAAAACTATGGCTACACCTTC
13 - TRBJ1-1 - TRBV30 CAWSWSAGSEAFF TGTGCCTGGAGTTGGTCGGCAGGGTCTGAAGCTTTCTTT
16 - TRBJ2-2 - TRBV3-1/TRBV3-2 CASSLARTHRAGELFF TGTGCCAGCAGCCTAGCTAGAACACATCGGGCCGGGGAGCTGTTTTTT